The entry below describes one T cell receptor beta chain. Its matching antigen is unknown. The data originate from a study of vaccination effects on CD4 cells after COVID-19. Study-wide context: Post-vaccine specimens arrived a median 72 days past the second dose. The study's findings and limits: The study, lacking early post-infection timepoints, had few convalescent patients.

Sequencing was preceded by expansion of antigen-specific CD4+ T cells with viral peptide pools in the ViraFEST assay. The culture ran for approximately nine days before CD4+ T cells were isolated. Subjects were given two BNT162b2 or mRNA-1273 vaccine doses. Approximately 1.9 million PBMC per well were cultured with approximately 9.7 IU/ml IL-2 and approximately 9.1 ug/ml peptides. The authors replaced half the medium with IL-2 medium on days 3 and 7. Trimming shortened V by 0 bases and J by 5 bases, and 31 bases separated the two germline ends. Looked up from germline, CDR1 is LNHDA and CDR2 is SQIVND (reference sequence). This CDR3 has 21 residues. Sequenced by immunoSEQ multiplex PCR; TCRdb stores in-frame clones only, minus some. The sample includes about 72,000 clones, around 81% of them seen just once.

The sequencing used CD4+ T cells from PBMCs cultured with HCoV-229E spike peptides, collected after COVID-19 vaccination. The chain recombines TRBV19 with TRBJ2-5; D possibly uses TRBD1 or TRBD2 (6 bases each). This TCR was sampled from a human donor who received a COVID-19 vaccine. In DNA, the CDR3 is TGTGCCAGTAGTATAGAAACTCCCCGGCGGTCCGGGGGCCCTATGGGGGAGACCCAGTACTTC. Translating it yields CASSIETPRRSGGPMGETQYF.